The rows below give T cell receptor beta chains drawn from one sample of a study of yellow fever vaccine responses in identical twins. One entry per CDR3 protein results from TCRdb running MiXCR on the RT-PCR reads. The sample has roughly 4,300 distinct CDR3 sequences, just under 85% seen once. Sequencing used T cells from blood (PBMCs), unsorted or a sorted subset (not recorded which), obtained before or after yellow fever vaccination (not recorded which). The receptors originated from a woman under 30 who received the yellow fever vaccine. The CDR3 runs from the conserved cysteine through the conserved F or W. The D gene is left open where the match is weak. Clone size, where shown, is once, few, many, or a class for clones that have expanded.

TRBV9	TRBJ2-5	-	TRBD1	CASSVGQGAGSETQYF	TGTGCCAGCAGCGTAGGACAGGGAGCTGGGTCAGAGACCCAGTACTTC
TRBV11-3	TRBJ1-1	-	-	CASSLRQNTEAFF	TGTGCCAGCAGCTTACGCCAGAACACTGAAGCTTTCTTT
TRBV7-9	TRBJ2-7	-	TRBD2	CASSLEKTSGSYEQYF	TGTGCCAGCAGCTTAGAGAAAACTAGCGGGAGTTACGAGCAGTACTTC
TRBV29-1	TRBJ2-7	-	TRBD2	CSVRTSSLANPSSSYEQYF	TGCAGCGTGAGGACTAGCAGCCTTGCGAATCCCTCGAGCTCCTACGAGCAGTACTTC
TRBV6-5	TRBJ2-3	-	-	CASSSLRDTQYF	TGTGCCAGCAGTTCCCTGAGGGATACGCAGTATTTT
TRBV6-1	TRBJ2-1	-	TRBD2	CASTLSGDSYNEQFF	TGTGCCAGCACCCTCAGCGGGGACTCCTACAATGAGCAGTTCTTC
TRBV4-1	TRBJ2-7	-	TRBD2	CASSKTSEVPYEQYF	TGCGCCAGCAGCAAAACTAGCGAGGTCCCCTACGAGCAGTACTTC
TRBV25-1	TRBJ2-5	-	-	CASSEFQETQYF	TGTGCCAGCAGTGAGTTCCAAGAGACCCAGTACTTC
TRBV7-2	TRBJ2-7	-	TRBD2	CASSLGQSRDYSYEQYF	TGTGCCAGCAGCTTAGGGCAGTCCCGGGACTACTCCTACGAGCAGTACTTC
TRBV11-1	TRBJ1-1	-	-	CASSLLRVTEAFF	TGTGCCAGCAGCTTACTAAGGGTTACTGAAGCTTTCTTT
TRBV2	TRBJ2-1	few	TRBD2	CASSGQAPLTSGLAYNEQFF	TGTGCCAGCAGTGGACAGGCACCCTTAACTTCGGGACTAGCCTACAATGAGCAGTTCTTC
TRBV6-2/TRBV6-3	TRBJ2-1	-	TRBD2	CASSHPTGGSYNEQFF	TGTGCCAGCAGTCACCCAACGGGAGGTTCCTACAATGAGCAGTTCTTC
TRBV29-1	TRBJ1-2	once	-	CSVASGAYGYTF	TGCAGCGTTGCTTCAGGGGCCTATGGCTACACCTTC
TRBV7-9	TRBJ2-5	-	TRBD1	CASSSGTGGPQETQYF	TGTGCCAGCAGCTCCGGGACAGGGGGCCCCCAAGAGACCCAGTACTTC
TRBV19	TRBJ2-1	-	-	CASGGSYNEQFF	TGTGCCAGTGGCGGCAGCTACAATGAGCAGTTCTTC
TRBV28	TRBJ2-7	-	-	CASSLSGIESSYEQYF	TGTGCCAGCAGTTTGTCTGGGATTGAAAGCTCCTACGAGCAGTACTTC
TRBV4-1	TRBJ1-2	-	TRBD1	CASSGTGGAYGYTF	TGCGCCAGCAGCGGGACAGGGGGCGCCTATGGCTACACCTTC
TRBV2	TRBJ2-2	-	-	CASRSEGPGELFF	TGTGCCAGCCGCTCGGAGGGTCCCGGGGAGCTGTTTTTT
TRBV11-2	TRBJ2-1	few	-	CASSLDGKNEQFF	TGTGCCAGCAGCTTAGATGGGAAGAATGAGCAGTTCTTC
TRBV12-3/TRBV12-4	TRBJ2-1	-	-	CASSFTGAYNEQFF	TGTGCCAGCAGTTTTACGGGAGCCTACAATGAGCAGTTCTTC
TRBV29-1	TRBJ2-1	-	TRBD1	CSVEDRENEQFF	TGCAGCGTGGAGGACAGGGAAAATGAGCAGTTCTTC
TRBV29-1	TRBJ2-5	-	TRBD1	CSVGQGAETQYF	TGCAGCGTTGGACAGGGGGCCGAGACCCAGTACTTC